The T cell receptor beta chain described here comes from a study of T cell changes during pregnancy in multiple sclerosis (dated 2019 in TCRdb). Context from the whole study: The study looked at changes in the T cell repertoire across pregnancy in women with multiple sclerosis.

CDR1 MDHEN and CDR2 SYDVKM are derived from the germline V gene. The CDR3 runs 16 residues from the cysteine to the phenylalanine. Of the read, only the CDR3 DNA is kept; its 48 bases are in frame from base 1. Here V drops 5 bases and J drops 4 bases, and the junction holds 10 bases not matched to any gene. As to this clone: Its recognized antigen is unknown. The input lacks base qualities; no much larger clone sits a single base away.

Libraries were built with the immunoSEQ multiplex PCR assay. TCRdb holds this immuneACCESS table with in-frame rearrangements only. Some clones are missing; in checked studies, unresolved V genes explain under half, and the rest has no known cause. Counted in this sample were 60,000 or so clones; 90% of them appeared once. The leading ten clones occupy more than 2% of the sample. The sequence is built from TRBV28 and TRBJ1-5; 8 junctional bases match TRBD1. Specimen: peripheral blood, collected in the second trimester of pregnancy. This sequence originates from a female donor in good health, enrolled as a control in a pregnancy study. The CDR3 protein is CASSPNDRGENQPQHF. Read as DNA, the sequence is TGTGCCAGCAGTCCAAATGACAGGGGAGAGAATCAGCCCCAGCATTTT. Supplemented by the reference TRBV28 and TRBJ1-5 proteins around the CDR3, the complete variable domain is DVKVTQSSRYLVKRTGEKVFLECVQDMDHENMFWYRQDPGLGLRLIYFSYDVKMKEKGDIPEGYSVSREKKERFSLILESASTNQTSMYLCASSPNDRGENQPQHFGDGTRLSIL.